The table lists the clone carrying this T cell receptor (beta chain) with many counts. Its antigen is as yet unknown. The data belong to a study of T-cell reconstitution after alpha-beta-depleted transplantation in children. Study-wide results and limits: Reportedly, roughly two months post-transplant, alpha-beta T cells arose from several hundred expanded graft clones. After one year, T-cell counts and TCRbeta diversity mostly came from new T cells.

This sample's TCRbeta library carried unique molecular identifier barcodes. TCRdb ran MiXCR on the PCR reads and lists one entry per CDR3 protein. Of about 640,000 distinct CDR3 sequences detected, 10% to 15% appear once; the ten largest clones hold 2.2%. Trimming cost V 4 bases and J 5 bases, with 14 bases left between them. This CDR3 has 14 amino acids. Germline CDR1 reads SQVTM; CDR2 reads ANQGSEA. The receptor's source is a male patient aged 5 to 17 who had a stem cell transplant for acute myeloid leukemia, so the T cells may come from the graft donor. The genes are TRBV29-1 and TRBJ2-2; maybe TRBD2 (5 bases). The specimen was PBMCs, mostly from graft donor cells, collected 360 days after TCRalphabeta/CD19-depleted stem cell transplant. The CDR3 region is CSVVGGRGTGELFF. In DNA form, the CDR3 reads TGCAGCGTTGTCGGAGGCCGGGGAACCGGGGAGCTGTTTTTT.